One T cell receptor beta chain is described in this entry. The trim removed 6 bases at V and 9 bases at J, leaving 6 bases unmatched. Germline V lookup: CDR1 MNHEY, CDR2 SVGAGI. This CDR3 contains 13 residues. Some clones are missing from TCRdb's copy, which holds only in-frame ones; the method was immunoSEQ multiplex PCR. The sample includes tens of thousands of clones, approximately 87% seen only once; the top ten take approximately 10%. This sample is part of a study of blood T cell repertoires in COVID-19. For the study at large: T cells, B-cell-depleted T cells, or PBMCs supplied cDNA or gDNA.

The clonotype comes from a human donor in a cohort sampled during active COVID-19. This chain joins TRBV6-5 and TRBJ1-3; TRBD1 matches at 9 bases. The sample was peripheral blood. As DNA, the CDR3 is TGTGCCAGCAGGCCGGGACAGGGTATCACCATATATTTT. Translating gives CASRPGQGITIYF.